The next 5 T cell receptor beta chains were all read from a single sample in a study of CD8 T cells in Susac syndrome. With random hexamers, roughly 0.5 to 1 ug RNA was reverse transcribed. TCRdb reprocessed the immunoSEQ multiplex PCR reads with MiXCR, giving one entry per CDR3 protein. This sample has 140,000 or so distinct CDR3 sequences; 95% occur once, and the top ten carry 0.11%. The specimen was CD4+ T cells from PBMCs. Source of these receptors: a human donor with multiple sclerosis.

V gene TRBV6-6 combines with J gene TRBJ2-1; D gene ambiguous. CDR3 length: 12 amino acids. Germline assignment: CDR1 MNHNY and CDR2 SVGAGI (reference sequence). V was trimmed by 2 bases and J by 7 bases, leaving 6 bases between them. The CDR3 nucleotides are TGTGCCAGCAGTTACCAGGAGAATGAGCAGTTCTTC. Amino acids: CASSYQENEQFF.

The gene calls are TRBV30 and TRBJ1-1; no clear D gene. CDR1 and CDR2 from the germline V gene are GTSNPN and SVGIG (reference sequence). This CDR3 has 13 residues. With 4 bases removed from V and 0 bases from J, the gap between germline ends came to 9 bases. The CDR3 sequence: CAWTRTLNTEAFF. In DNA form, the CDR3 reads TGTGCCTGGACAAGAACCCTGAACACTGAAGCTTTCTTT.

The chain links TRBV4-2 to TRBJ2-2; the match to TRBD1 covers 11 bases. The V and J ends lost 4 bases and 6 bases, in that order; junction bases with no gene match: 4. Germline V CDR1 and CDR2: LGHNA, YNFKEQ. The CDR3 is 15 amino acids. The chain's CDR3 is CASSPRDRGAGELFF. CDR3 in DNA: TGTGCCAGCAGCCCCCGGGACAGGGGGGCCGGGGAGCTGTTTTTT.

The chain combines TRBV29-1 with TRBJ2-7; perhaps TRBD2 as D (6 bases). Trimming took off 1 base at V and 6 bases at J, with 10 bases between the two ends. Germline CDR1 and CDR2: SQVTM and ANQGSEA. This CDR3 has 12 residues. CDR3 sequence: CSVEVGRGEQYF. CDR3 DNA sequence: TGCAGCGTTGAAGTAGGGCGGGGCGAGCAGTACTTC.

V and J are TRBV7-9 and TRBJ2-6; 9 nucleotides line up with TRBD1. The trim removed 5 bases at V and 2 bases at J, leaving 7 bases unmatched. Germline CDR1 and CDR2: SEHNR and FQNEAQ (reference sequence). The CDR3 totals 17 residues. The CDR3 here is CASSLGQGITGANVLTF. In DNA form, the CDR3 reads TGTGCCAGCAGCCTTGGACAGGGGATCACTGGGGCCAACGTCCTGACTTTC. Full variable domain (outside the CDR3, taken from reference TRBV7-9 and TRBJ2-6): DTGVSQNPRHKITKRGQNVTFRCDPISEHNRLYWYRQTLGQGPEFLTYFQNEAQLEKSRLLSDRFSAERPKGSFSTLEIQRTEQGDSAMYLCASSLGQGITGANVLTFGAGSRLTVL.